One sample yielded the 12 T cell receptor beta chains listed below, sequenced in a study of control samples from healthy donors and cancer patients. Here immunoSEQ multiplex PCR was the method, and the copy in TCRdb shows in-frame clones only, minus some. The sample shows some 140,000 clones, over 85% of them seen only once. The material sequenced was PBMCs. The receptors originated from a man aged 50-59 years with head and neck cancer.

The J gene is TRBJ2-7, the V gene TRBV10-1; TRBD1 aligns across 9 bases. The V gene's germline CDR1 is WNHNN and CDR2 SYGVQD (reference sequence). CDR3 length: 15 amino acids. The V and J ends lost 3 bases and 4 bases, in that order; junction bases with no gene match: 7. CDR3: CASSDPGQGSYEQYF. The DNA of the CDR3 is TGCGCCAGCAGTGACCCGGGACAGGGTAGTTACGAGCAGTACTTC.

The gene calls are TRBV19 and TRBJ2-5, with a tentative D call TRBD1 (6 bases). V shed 1 base and J shed 5 bases, with 14 bases lying between them. The CDR3 is 15 residues long. Germline loops: CDR1 LNHDA, CDR2 SQIVND (reference sequence). This CDR3 reads CASSIAPGRGETQYF. CDR3 nucleotide sequence: TGTGCCAGTAGTATAGCCCCGGGTAGGGGGGAGACCCAGTACTTC.

The chain carries TRBV18 and TRBJ2-5, with D possibly TRBD1 on 5 matching bases. The CDR3 consists of 14 residues. V was shortened by 4 bases and J by 2 bases, with 11 bases between the two germline ends. The germline gives CDR1 KGHSH, CDR2 LQKENI. CDR3 bases: TGTGCCAGCTCACAGGGAAGGGGACAAGAGACCCAGTACTTC. It codes for CASSQGRGQETQYF.

The rearrangement uses TRBV29-1 and TRBJ2-7; TRBD1 matches 9 bases. From germline, CDR1 is SQVTM and CDR2 ANQGSEA. This CDR3 contains 13 residues. With 7 bases clipped from V and 3 bases from J, the junction kept 7 bases outside the gene matches. CDR3 region: CSARTGDSYEQYF. CDR3 DNA sequence: TGCAGCGCCCGGACAGGGGATAGCTACGAGCAGTACTTC.

The chain joins TRBV23-1 to TRBJ1-1; tentative D call: TRBD1 (5 bases). TRBV23-1 is recorded as an ORF, its role being uncertain. V lost 6 bases to trimming and J lost 2 bases, with 13 bases between them. The CDR3 is made up of 14 amino acids. In nucleotides, the CDR3 is TGCGCCAGCAGGCCTCGACAGCTCAACACTGAAGCTTTCTTT. Translating it yields CASRPRQLNTEAFF.

Concerning this clone itself: The junction departs from the called germline gene at one end, perhaps through a read error. The J gene is TRBJ2-7, the V gene TRBV3-1 (or the pseudogene TRBV3-2); 13 bases match TRBD2. The CDR3 contains 17 residues. In germline, CDR1 is LGHDT, CDR2 YNNKEL (reference sequence). For the CDR3, the DNA is TGTGCCAGCAGCCATGGTCGACTAGCGGGGGGAAACTACGGGCAGTACTTC. Its translation: CASSHGRLAGGNYGQYF.

The chain combines TRBV7-6 with TRBJ1-6; perhaps TRBD1 as D (5 bases). The CDR3 runs 15 residues. V lost 1 base and J 4 bases, leaving 8 bases between the germline ends. Looked up from germline, CDR1 is SGHVS and CDR2 is FNYEAQ. CDR3 DNA sequence: TGTGCCAGCAGCTTAGACAGGCTTTATAATTCACCCCTCCACTTT. Amino acids: CASSLDRLYNSPLHF.

This clone was observed a handful of times. V usage is TRBV28 and J usage is TRBJ2-3; TRBD1 agrees at 7 bases. The CDR3 runs to 15 residues. Germline assignment: CDR1 MDHEN and CDR2 SYDVKM. V was clipped by 4 bases and J by 1 base; unmatched bases: 5. The CDR3 protein is CASSSTGARTDTQYF. The CDR3 nucleotides read TGTGCCAGCAGTTCTACAGGGGCCCGCACAGATACGCAGTATTTT.

The gene calls are TRBV5-1 and TRBJ2-1; D is unresolved. The germline gives CDR1 SGHRS, CDR2 YFSETQ. Between the trimmed V and J ends, which lost 4 bases and 3 bases, there was a span of 14 bases. The CDR3 has 15 amino acids. The CDR3 here is CASSPTNPFYNEQFF. The CDR3 DNA reads TGCGCCAGCAGCCCTACCAATCCCTTCTACAATGAGCAGTTCTTC.

This rearrangement joins TRBV7-3 to TRBJ2-1; a weak D match, TRBD2 (6 bases). CDR1 and CDR2 (germline): SGHTA, FQGTGA. The CDR3 sequence is 17 residues long. Trimming removed 5 bases at V and 4 bases at J, with 21 bases between. The CDR3 spells CASSPQPGGGGYNEQFF. In nucleotides, the CDR3 is TGTGCCAGCAGCCCGCAGCCCGGGGGTGGGGGATACAATGAGCAGTTCTTC.

In its sample, this clone was seen a few times. The chain carries TRBV6-2 or TRBV6-3 and TRBJ1-1; D unresolved. V lost 2 bases and J 0 bases, leaving 7 bases between the germline ends. Germline V gives CDR1 MNHEY, CDR2 SVGEGT. The CDR3 is 14 amino acids. The CDR3 here is CASSYGVVNTEAFF. The DNA for the CDR3 is TGTGCCAGCAGTTACGGGGTTGTGAACACTGAAGCTTTCTTT.

This rearrangement joins TRBV9 to TRBJ2-7; 8 bases agree with TRBD1. The CDR3 loop spans 13 amino acids. V was clipped by 0 bases and J by 5 bases; unmatched bases: 1. Germline CDR1 reads SGDLS; CDR2 reads YYNGEE. The CDR3 DNA follows: TGTGCCAGCAGCGTAGGGACAGGGAACGAGCAGTACTTC. Protein product: CASSVGTGNEQYF.